A single sample is the source of the 31 T cell receptor beta chains below, sequenced in a study of blood T cell repertoires in COVID-19. Only in-frame clones appear in the TCRdb table, and some are missing; sequencing was by immunoSEQ multiplex PCR. The repertoire consists of 400,000 to 450,000 clones, with 75% to 90% occurring once and the leading ten covering roughly 1.6%. What was sequenced was peripheral blood. These receptors all come from a woman in her 40s with COVID-19, enrolled during active disease.

The gene calls are TRBV30 and TRBJ1-2; a weak D match, TRBD1 (5 bases). The V gene lost 2 bases and the J gene lost 5 bases, with 9 bases spanning the gap. The CDR3 is 12 residues long. Per the germline V gene, CDR1 is GTSNPN and CDR2 is SVGIG (reference sequence). The CDR3 is CAWSPGVYGYTF. CDR3 sequence (DNA): TGTGCCTGGAGTCCGGGGGTTTATGGCTACACCTTC.

The chain combines TRBV30 with TRBJ2-3, with D perhaps matching TRBD1 (5 bases). Deletions cut 0 bases from V and 2 bases from J, with 15 bases between. This CDR3 is built from 16 residues. Germline lookup yields CDR1 GTSNPN and CDR2 SVGIG (reference sequence). The DNA of the CDR3 is TGTGCCTGGAGTGTACAGTTGGCAGGGTACACAGATACGCAGTATTTT. This sequence encodes CAWSVQLAGYTDTQYF. The whole variable domain, remainder taken from reference TRBV30 and TRBJ2-3, is SQTIHQWPATLVQPVGSPLSLECTVEGTSNPNLYWYRQAAGRGLQLLFYSVGIGQISSEVPQNLSASRPQDRQFILSSKKLLLSDSGFYLCAWSVQLAGYTDTQYFGPGTRLTVL.

The V call is TRBV27, the J call TRBJ1-2; D is unresolved. Per germline, CDR1 MNHEY and CDR2 SMNVEV (reference sequence). The V and J ends lost 0 bases and 5 bases respectively, with 10 bases between them. This CDR3 comprises 14 residues. This CDR3 is CASSLSGEGYGYTF. The CDR3 nucleotides read TGTGCCAGCAGTTTATCGGGAGAAGGATATGGCTACACCTTC.

The genes are TRBV6-2 or TRBV6-3 and TRBJ2-1; tentatively, D is TRBD2 (5 bases). CDR3 length: 15 residues. V lost 5 bases, J lost 7 bases, and 18 bases lay in between. Germline CDR1 and CDR2: MNHEY and SVGEGT. CDR3 loop: CASSSLRSRGNEQFF. CDR3 DNA: TGTGCCAGCAGTAGCCTCCGGAGTCGAGGGAATGAGCAGTTCTTC.

This clone was found once. The chain is built from TRBV2 and TRBJ2-5; D gene ambiguous. Trimming removed 4 bases from V and 5 bases from J, with 17 bases in between. Germline CDR1 SNHLY, CDR2 FYNNEI. The CDR3 has 15 residues. This CDR3 is CASSAPTSAPETQYF. Here the CDR3 DNA reads TGTGCCAGCAGTGCCCCGACATCGGCTCCGGAGACCCAGTACTTC.

The chain recombines TRBV15 with TRBJ1-2, with no clear D. CDR3 length: 13 residues. Germline CDR1 LNHNV, CDR2 YYDKDF (reference sequence). Deletions cut 2 bases from V and 7 bases from J, with 11 bases between. The CDR3 coding sequence is TGTGCCACCAGCAGATCCGCGGGCGTTGGCTACACCTTC. Protein: CATSRSAGVGYTF.

The genes are TRBV7-9 and TRBJ1-1, with no clear D. Germline CDR1 is SEHNR and CDR2 is FQNEAQ (reference sequence). This CDR3 comprises 13 residues. Trimming removed 7 bases at V and 1 base at J, with 10 bases between. CDR3 DNA: TGTGCCAGCAACCGGGAGGGGAACACTGAAGCTTTCTTT. Translated: CASNREGNTEAFF.

The V call is TRBV6-6, the J call TRBJ2-1; D is undetermined. Trimming removed 5 bases at V and 4 bases at J, with 15 bases between. Germline loops: CDR1 MNHNY, CDR2 SVGAGI (reference sequence). This CDR3 has 15 amino acids. This CDR3 reads CASSPGPPRYNEQFF. CDR3 bases: TGTGCCAGCAGTCCCGGTCCCCCGCGGTACAATGAGCAGTTCTTC.

The chain uses TRBV27 and TRBJ2-1, with TRBD2 identical over 10 bases. Losses at the gene ends were 4 bases for V and 9 bases for J; bases not matched to a gene: 9. There are 15 residues in the CDR3. The germline V gene encodes CDR1 MNHEY and CDR2 SMNVEV (reference sequence). The CDR3 DNA is TGTGCCAGCAGTTCGGGACTAGCGTGGGAGGGTGAGCAGTTCTTC. This codes for CASSSGLAWEGEQFF.

Written as DNA, the CDR3 is TGTGCCAGCAGCGGTCGGGGGAATGAAAAACTGTTTTTT. Translating gives CASSGRGNEKLFF. The chain is built from TRBV2 and TRBJ1-4, with a weak D call TRBD1 (5 bases). V was trimmed by 6 bases and J by 5 bases, leaving 10 bases between them. Germline V gene lookup returns CDR1 SNHLY and CDR2 FYNNEI. The length of the CDR3 is 13 residues.

V gene TRBV7-8 combines with J gene TRBJ1-4; D ambiguous. The CDR3 runs to 14 residues. Germline lookup yields CDR1 SGHVS and CDR2 FQNEAQ. V lost 5 bases and J lost 4, with 11 bases in between. This CDR3 is CASSHSEGNEKLFF. CDR3 in DNA: TGTGCCAGCAGCCATTCTGAGGGTAATGAAAAACTGTTTTTT.

The chain links TRBV29-1 to TRBJ2-5, with a possible D match to TRBD2 (6 bases). V was pared by 4 bases and J by 5 bases, with 14 bases between. CDR1 is SQVTM, CDR2 ANQGSEA, per germline. CDR3 length: 13 residues. CDR3 nucleotides: TGCAGCGTTGTACGGGGGTATCAGGAGACCCAGTACTTC. The encoded protein is CSVVRGYQETQYF.

This sequence joins TRBV7-3 and TRBJ1-1, with 8 nucleotides matching TRBD1. The germline V gene has CDR1 SGHTA and CDR2 FQGTGA. Germline trimming cut 5 bases from V and 1 base from J; bases unmatched to any gene: 3. The CDR3 loop spans 14 amino acids. CDR3 DNA sequence: TGTGCCAGCAGCCTGGACAGGGCGAACACTGAAGCTTTCTTT. As protein: CASSLDRANTEAFF.

The rearrangement joins TRBV29-1 to TRBJ1-5; a possible D gene is TRBD1 (6 bases). The ends were cut back, 3 bases at V and 2 bases at J, with 11 bases in the middle. The CDR3 runs to 14 residues. Germline assignment: CDR1 SQVTM and CDR2 ANQGSEA. The CDR3 spells CSVDGGGGNQPQHF. CDR3 in DNA: TGCAGCGTTGATGGGGGGGGCGGCAATCAGCCCCAGCATTTT.

The V and J genes are TRBV7-3 and TRBJ2-2, with TRBD1 identical over 10 bases. CDR1 is SGHTA and CDR2 is FQGTGA in the germline V gene. There are 15 residues in the CDR3. V dropped 5 bases and J dropped 5; count of bases not matched to a gene: 5. The CDR3 region has the DNA TGTGCCAGCAGCCTTTTGGGACAGGGGACCGGGGAGCTGTTTTTT. Its protein is CASSLLGQGTGELFF.

This clone was observed once. V gene TRBV7-9 combines with J gene TRBJ1-1; no definite D call. Germline CDR1 reads SEHNR; CDR2 reads FQNEAQ (reference sequence). This CDR3 has 14 residues. Between the trimmed V and J ends, which lost 2 bases and 1 base, there was a span of 8 bases. CDR3 amino acids: CASSLLSQNTEAFF. The CDR3 region has the DNA TGTGCCAGCAGCTTATTGAGCCAGAACACTGAAGCTTTCTTT.

This chain connects TRBV6-2 or TRBV6-3 to TRBJ2-1, with 13 positions matching TRBD2. Germline trimming cut 4 bases from V and 0 bases from J; bases unmatched to any gene: 9. This CDR3 contains 19 residues. Germline loops: CDR1 MNHEY, CDR2 SVGEGT. The CDR3 region has the DNA TGTGCCAGCAGTTCCCCGACTAGCGGGAGGCGAAGCTCCTACAATGAGCAGTTCTTC. Translation: CASSSPTSGRRSSYNEQFF.

The chain is built from TRBV27 and TRBJ2-5; TRBD2 is a possible D gene (5 bases). The germline gives CDR1 MNHEY, CDR2 SMNVEV (reference sequence). Trimming pared 2 bases from V and 7 bases from J, leaving 8 bases between. CDR3 length: 12 amino acids. The DNA of the CDR3 is TGTGCCAGCAGTTTAGACCGGGGGACCCAGTACTTC. Amino acids: CASSLDRGTQYF.

The V and J genes are TRBV5-1 and TRBJ1-5; possible D gene TRBD1, 5 bases. V shed 0 bases and J shed 4 bases, with 11 bases lying between them. The germline V gene encodes CDR1 SGHRS and CDR2 YFSETQ. This CDR3 has 15 residues. CDR3 loop: CASSLDNGGNQPQHF. The CDR3 coding sequence is TGCGCCAGCAGCTTGGATAACGGGGGGAATCAGCCCCAGCATTTT.

V gene TRBV7-2 combines with J gene TRBJ1-5, with a weak D call TRBD1 (6 bases). Trimming took 1 base from V and 7 from J, leaving 14 bases between them. The V gene's germline CDR1 is SGHTA and CDR2 FQGNSA. The CDR3 spans 15 residues. The CDR3 loop reads CASSLDRATGQPQHF. For the CDR3, the DNA is TGTGCCAGCAGCTTAGACAGGGCCACCGGACAGCCCCAGCATTTT.

The V gene is TRBV9, the J gene TRBJ2-7; a weak D match, TRBD1 (5 bases). This CDR3 comprises 14 residues. Germline V CDR1 and CDR2: SGDLS, YYNGEE. V lost 0 bases and J lost 2, with 9 bases in between. CDR3 coding DNA: TGTGCCAGCAGCGTAGGGGGCGCACCCTACGAGCAGTACTTC. Translation gives CASSVGGAPYEQYF.

This chain uses TRBV10-2 with TRBJ2-2; a possible D gene is TRBD1 (6 bases). Germline V gene sequence: CDR1 WSHSY, CDR2 SAAADI. V was cut by 1 base and J by 5 bases, with 11 bases left in between. The CDR3 contains 15 residues. The CDR3 sequence: CASSEFTGKTGELFF. In nucleotides, the CDR3 is TGCGCCAGCAGTGAGTTTACAGGGAAAACCGGGGAGCTGTTTTTT.

The rearrangement joins TRBV6-2 or TRBV6-3 to TRBJ1-5; D may be TRBD1 (6 bases). Trimming took 0 bases from V and 1 from J, leaving 10 bases between them. The germline gives CDR1 MNHEY, CDR2 SVGEGT. This CDR3 comprises 16 residues. The CDR3 bases are TGTGCCAGCAGTTACTCACTAGGGGGAAGCAATCAGCCCCAGCATTTT. This gives the protein CASSYSLGGSNQPQHF.

The chain joins TRBV28 to TRBJ2-1; D not resolved. Germline V gene lookup returns CDR1 MDHEN and CDR2 SYDVKM. The length of the CDR3 is 14 residues. Trimming removed 1 base from V and 4 bases from J, with 8 bases in between. CDR3 bases: TGTGCCAGCAGTTTATTGGCGGTTTACAATGAGCAGTTCTTC. This codes for CASSLLAVYNEQFF.

V gene TRBV12-5 combines with J gene TRBJ1-1; D unclear. The V gene lost 5 bases and the J gene lost 7 bases, with 11 bases spanning the gap. The V gene's germline CDR1 is LGHNT and CDR2 FRNRAP. This CDR3 comprises 12 residues. This chain's CDR3 is CASGEGLGEAFF. In nucleotides, the CDR3 is TGTGCTAGTGGTGAGGGCTTAGGTGAAGCTTTCTTT.

The chain carries TRBV6-2 or TRBV6-3 and TRBJ2-3, with 11 positions matching TRBD2. The J segment lost 0 bases and the V segment lost 6 bases, leaving 14 bases of the junction unmatched. Germline lookup yields CDR1 MNHEY and CDR2 SVGEGT. CDR3 length: 19 amino acids. The DNA of the CDR3 is TGTGCCAGCAGCCGTCTCGGGACTAGCGGATTCCCAAGCACAGATACGCAGTATTTT. It codes for CASSRLGTSGFPSTDTQYF.

Concerning this clone: Distinct nucleotide sequences in the sample also encode this CDR3. The rearrangement links TRBV7-2 to TRBJ1-5; 7 positions match TRBD1. V shed 2 bases, J shed 4 bases, and the junction held 2 bases outside the gene matches. This CDR3 contains 14 residues. Germline-derived CDR1 and CDR2 are SGHTA and FQGNSA. CDR3 sequence: CASSLYRGNQPQHF. In DNA, the CDR3 is TGTGCCAGCAGCTTATACAGGGGAAATCAGCCCCAGCATTTT.

The chain is built from TRBV28 and TRBJ1-2; 7 nucleotides match TRBD1. Germline CDR1 reads MDHEN; CDR2 reads SYDVKM. V shed 7 bases, J shed 5 bases, and the junction held 13 bases outside the gene matches. This CDR3 comprises 15 residues. The CDR3 loop reads CASTRLVGGEYGYTF. The CDR3 DNA reads TGTGCCAGCACCCGACTCGTAGGGGGCGAGTATGGCTACACCTTC.

In the case of this clone: The sample has other DNA sequences that encode this CDR3 too. The DNA for the CDR3 is TGTGCCAGTAGGGACAGGGGCGGCCAGCCCCAGCATTTT. It specifies CASRDRGGQPQHF. The J gene is TRBJ1-5, the V gene TRBV19; 9 bases align to TRBD1. The J segment lost 7 bases and the V segment lost 6 bases, leaving 4 bases of the junction unmatched. CDR1 and CDR2 (germline): LNHDA, SQIVND (reference sequence). There are 13 residues in the CDR3.

This rearrangement joins TRBV5-1 to TRBJ2-1; 9 bases agree with TRBD1. V was pared by 4 bases and J by 7 bases, with 9 bases of the junction left unmatched. Germline CDR1 SGHRS, CDR2 YFSETQ. This CDR3 comprises 15 residues. The CDR3 reads CASSQNRGPANEQFF. DNA of the CDR3: TGCGCCAGCAGCCAGAACAGGGGGCCGGCTAATGAGCAGTTCTTC.

This clone was counted once. V usage is TRBV27 and J usage is TRBJ2-5; tentatively, D is TRBD2 (5 bases). The germline V gene has CDR1 MNHEY and CDR2 SMNVEV (reference sequence). There are 15 residues in the CDR3. Trimming cost V 5 bases and J 4 bases, with 17 bases left between them. As DNA, the CDR3 is TGTGCCAGCAGTCCTTATTCGAGGGTTGGAGAGACCCAGTACTTC. This gives the protein CASSPYSRVGETQYF.